This T cell receptor beta chain was identified in a study of beta chain features in type 1 diabetes. Findings and limits, study-wide: In cDNA sequencing, cells with high TCR expression could be over-represented.

Worth noting for this clone: Antigen unknown.

The study reverse transcribed the entire isolated RNA, so it sequenced expressed TCRB transcripts. Some clones are missing from TCRdb's copy, which holds only in-frame ones; the method was immunoSEQ multiplex PCR. The sample holds around 44,000 clones, just over 50% seen once. The single heparinised draw taken from each donor contained roughly 100 mL of blood on average. The purity of all sorted populations exceeded 98%. This CDR3 contains 15 residues. Germline V lookup: CDR1 SGHTA, CDR2 FQGNSA. V dropped 2 bases and J dropped 7; count of bases not matched to a gene: 5. The receptor's source is a woman aged 18-29 years in good health. The J gene is TRBJ2-2, the V gene TRBV7-2; TRBD1 agrees at 9 bases. Sample: Tregs from blood. The CDR3 region is CASSLHRGLGGELFF. CDR3 DNA: TGTGCCAGCAGCTTACACAGGGGGCTGGGCGGGGAGCTGTTTTTT. The whole variable domain, remainder taken from reference TRBV7-2 and TRBJ2-2, is GAGVSQSPSNKVTEKGKDVELRCDPISGHTALYWYRQSLGQGLEFLIYFQGNSAPDKSGLPSDRFSAERTGGSVSTLTIQRTQQEDSAVYLCASSLHRGLGGELFFGEGSRLTVL.